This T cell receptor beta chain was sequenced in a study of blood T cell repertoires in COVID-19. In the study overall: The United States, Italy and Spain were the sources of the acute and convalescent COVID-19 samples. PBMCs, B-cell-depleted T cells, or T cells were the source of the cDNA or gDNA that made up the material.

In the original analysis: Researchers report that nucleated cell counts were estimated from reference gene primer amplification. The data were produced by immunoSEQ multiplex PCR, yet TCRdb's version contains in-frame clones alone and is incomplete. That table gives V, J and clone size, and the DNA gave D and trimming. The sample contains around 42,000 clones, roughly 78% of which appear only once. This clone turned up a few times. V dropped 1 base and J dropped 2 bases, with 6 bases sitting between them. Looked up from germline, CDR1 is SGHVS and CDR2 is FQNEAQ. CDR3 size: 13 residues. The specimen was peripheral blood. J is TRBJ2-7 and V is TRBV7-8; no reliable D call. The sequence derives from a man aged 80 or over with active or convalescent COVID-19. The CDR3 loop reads CASSLDRAYEQYF. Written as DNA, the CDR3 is TGTGCCAGCAGCTTAGACAGAGCCTACGAGCAGTACTTC.